Listed below are T cell receptor beta chains from one sample, sequenced in a study of T cells expressing NK-cell markers. With the 5' RACE reads reprocessed, TCRdb shows one record per CDR3 protein and no DNA. This table lists roughly 280,000 distinct CDR3 sequences. Sequenced input: blood T cells: a sorted CD56 or NKG2C T cell subset, CD4+ or CD8+ T cells, or bulk PBMC T cells (not recorded which). These receptors originate from a man between 18 and 29 years old in good health. Both conserved end residues are part of each CDR3.

>TRBJ1-1|TRBV29-1
CSVEEGRGGGEAFF
>TRBJ1-5|TRBV12-3/TRBV12-4
CASSRDIYNQPQHF
>TRBJ2-7|TRBV7-8
CASSLEVATYEQYF
>TRBJ2-5|TRBV20-1
CSAKLLGQETQYF
>TRBJ2-1|TRBV27
CASSRPGQWAYNEQFF
>TRBJ2-5|TRBV7-2
CASSFPSGGRETQYF
>TRBJ2-7|TRBV12-3/TRBV12-4
CASSEDRGDEQYF
>TRBJ2-3|TRBV5-1
CASSDDTDTHYF
>TRBJ2-2|TRBV7-2
CASSSSGLWSDSNTGELFF
>TRBJ1-4|TRBV12-3/TRBV12-4
CASRATGKNEKLFF
>TRBJ1-2|TRBV12-3/TRBV12-4
CASSPNPPKEGGYTF
>TRBJ2-3|TRBV20-1
CSAPPRGGADTQYF
>TRBJ1-5|TRBV7-2
CASSLVGLPTNQPQHF
>TRBJ1-1|TRBV6-6
CASLGRGRIEAFF
>TRBJ2-1|TRBV6-5
CASSYLPLFSENNEQFF
>TRBJ2-1|TRBV24-1
CATNEGTGVYNEQFF
>TRBJ2-7|TRBV7-2
CASSLRTSGYEQYF
>TRBJ2-7|TRBV29-1
CSVAASGSGRQYF
>TRBJ1-2|TRBV7-9
CASSLVAGVGADYGYTF
>TRBJ1-2|TRBV25-1
CASSDGWGYTF
>TRBJ2-5|TRBV4-3
CASSQDLDRVETQYF
>TRBJ2-1|TRBV18
CASSPPGTGGPLDEQFF
>TRBJ2-1|TRBV6-1
CASSVGQGTYNEQFF
>TRBJ2-3|TRBV6-2/TRBV6-3
CASSYSFAGASTDTQYF
>TRBJ2-1|TRBV6-5
CASSYFSPWAGERYEQFF
>TRBJ2-3|TRBV7-9
CASSLSAGGTDTQYF
>TRBJ1-1|TRBV18
CASSLTVQGQGEAFF
>TRBJ2-7|TRBV13
CASSLSPGFREQYF
>TRBJ2-2|TRBV11-3
CASSSAGGASGELFF
>TRBJ2-7|TRBV4-2
CASSQDATGQTYEQYF
>TRBJ2-1|TRBV5-4
CASSFGPGSSYNEQFF
>TRBJ2-5|TRBV12-3/TRBV12-4
CASSLGLAAIQTQYF
>TRBJ2-2|TRBV7-1
CASSSMVGGPAGVREDTGELFF
>TRBJ2-7|TRBV4-3
CASSQEGTGEYEQYF
>TRBJ1-1|TRBV5-1
CASSLGGDLSEAFF
>TRBJ2-3|TRBV4-3
CASGRFAGDTQYF
>TRBJ2-4|TRBV3-1
CASSPPTSGGNIQYF
>TRBJ2-7|TRBV6-5
CASSYSYRMAGKQYF
>TRBJ2-1|TRBV25-1
CASSPVGAGPEQFF
>TRBJ2-2|TRBV6-1
CASRTGVFDTGELFF
>TRBJ1-5|TRBV5-8
CASSPWSSYNQPQHF
>TRBJ2-3|TRBV9
CASSVGPGDTQYF
>TRBJ1-1|TRBV7-8
CASSRGKNTEAFF
>TRBJ1-1|TRBV5-4
CASKGGGLNTEAFF
>TRBJ1-2|TRBV5-1
CASSGTGSTDYGYTF
>TRBJ1-1|TRBV12-3/TRBV12-4
CASSRQSMNTEAFF
>TRBJ2-6|TRBV6-5
CASSYTLGANVLTF
>TRBJ1-1|TRBV6-1
CATTRAGYTEAFF
>TRBJ1-6|TRBV3-1
CASGWDSSTDSPLHF
>TRBJ1-2|TRBV6-5
CASSYGGRYYGYTF
>TRBJ1-2|TRBV30
CACLRQGNYGYTF
>TRBJ2-3|TRBV6-1
CASSRLQRDTQYF
>TRBJ2-1|TRBV20-1
CSAPSSGRATVEQFF